This entry is about one TCR beta chain. What it recognizes is unknown. The sample belongs to a study of cytomegalovirus exposure and HLA in healthy donors. Overall study: The same platform was used for the 100 to 150 validation repertoires and the approximately 700 first-cohort repertoires, a later analysis reported.

Study-level points and caveats: Most TCR sequences were uncommon, yet certain public TCRs appeared in many donors.

Method: immunoSEQ multiplex PCR; TCRdb's copy keeps in-frame clones and lacks some. The profile covers around 62,000 clones, with roughly 89% appearing a single time and 1.7% taken by the ten largest. V shed 3 bases and J shed 5 bases, with 17 bases lying between them. The CDR3 is 15 amino acids. Germline V gene lookup returns CDR1 LNHDA and CDR2 SQIVND (reference sequence). This clonotype was sampled from a young woman in good health and CMV-seronegative. The chain is built from TRBV19 and TRBJ2-7; tentative D call: TRBD1 (5 bases). The sample was PBMCs. CDR3 coding DNA: TGTGCCAGTAGTATCTTGGCCGAAGGGGTCCACGAGCAGTACTTC. Its translation: CASSILAEGVHEQYF. The whole variable domain, remainder taken from reference TRBV19 and TRBJ2-7, is DGGITQSPKYLFRKEGQNVTLSCEQNLNHDAMYWYRQDPGQGLRLIYYSQIVNDFQKGDIAEGYSVSREKKESFPLTVTSAQKNPTAFYLCASSILAEGVHEQYFGPGTRLTVT.